This T cell receptor (beta chain) was recorded in a study of CD8+ T cells in alopecia areata. The germline CDR1 and CDR2 sequences are SQVTM and ANQGSEA. V lost 6 bases to trimming and J lost 6 bases; unmatched junction nucleotides: 4. There are 13 residues in the CDR3. It was cDNA, reverse transcribed from extracted RNA, that served as the sequencing template. Clones were sequenced by immunoSEQ multiplex PCR, and TCRdb holds only the in-frame ones, with some missing. The table has roughly 150,000 clones, about two thirds seen once. With regard to this clone: Its specificity is not known.

T lymphocytes (CD4+ and CD8+) were sorted from PBMCs. Study results and caveats: Mice showed clearer TCR sharing than patients did, a gap that was possibly HLA-related. Among the cells sequenced in scalp samples are also the resident alphabeta T cells of normal skin.

This sequence was found in a human donor in good health. The J gene is TRBJ2-7, the V gene TRBV29-1; 14 bases match TRBD2. The sample was CD8+ T cells sorted from blood. The CDR3 nucleotides read TGCAGCGTCGGGGGACTAGCGGGAGTCGAGCAGTACTTC. This sequence encodes CSVGGLAGVEQYF.